This T cell receptor (beta chain) comes out of a study of T cells in Graves' hyperthyroidism and ophthalmopathy. Overall study findings and caveats: A 13 V-J model separated ophthalmopathy from stable hyperthyroidism.

CDR3 length: 15 amino acids. From germline, CDR1 is MNHEY and CDR2 SMNVEV (reference sequence). Trimming stripped 3 bases from V and 11 bases from J, with 20 bases between. This clonotype occurred many times. Its antigen is unknown. Amplified regions were TCR beta CDR3 sequences from RNA transcripts. The HTBI primer set was used in a first-round RT-PCR of the TCR CDR3. MiXCR was run by TCRdb on the multiplex PCR reads, yielding one entry per CDR3 protein. The sample carries more than 450,000 distinct CDR3 sequences, about 20% recorded once. The source of this sequence is a middle-aged man with Graves' ophthalmopathy. Material for sequencing was blood. The V gene is TRBV27, the J gene TRBJ2-1; D is perhaps TRBD1 or TRBD2 (5 bases each). The CDR3 DNA reads as TGTGCCAGCAGTTTGTCTGACAGAGGGCTCGCCCAGCAGTTCTTC. Its protein product is CASSLSDRGLAQQFF.